The 27 T cell receptor beta chains in this list originate from one sample, sequenced in a study of blood T cell repertoires in COVID-19. Sequencing was performed with immunoSEQ multiplex PCR; in TCRdb, only in-frame clones are kept and a portion is missing. The table shows 150,000 or so clones, with approximately 83% occurring only once. The sequencing sample was made of peripheral blood. Receptor source: a woman in her sixties with COVID-19, enrolled during active disease.

The rearrangement joins TRBV7-9 to TRBJ1-2, with D uncertain. V lost 5 bases to trimming and J lost 4 bases, with 17 bases between them. The germline V gene encodes CDR1 SEHNR and CDR2 FQNEAQ (reference sequence). The CDR3 is 15 residues long. The CDR3 region has the DNA TGTGCCAGCAGCAGAGGCCTTCCGCGGGGCTATGGCTACACCTTC. Its protein product is CASSRGLPRGYGYTF.

A few counts support this clone. The rearrangement uses TRBV12-3 or TRBV12-4 and TRBJ1-1; possibly TRBD1 for D (6 bases). The CDR3 spans 13 residues. V lost 3 bases and J lost 1, with 6 bases in between. This CDR3 reads CASSLGANTEAFF. In DNA form, the CDR3 reads TGTGCCAGCAGTTTGGGGGCGAACACTGAAGCTTTCTTT.

This clone was observed a few times. The V call is TRBV9, the J call TRBJ2-1; TRBD1 matches at 8 bases. V lost 2 bases, J lost 0 bases, and 4 bases stayed unmatched. The CDR3 covers 16 residues. Germline CDR1 and CDR2: SGDLS and YYNGEE. This CDR3 reads CASSVQTGASYNEQFF. The DNA of the CDR3 is TGTGCCAGCAGCGTTCAGACAGGGGCCTCCTACAATGAGCAGTTCTTC.

The gene calls are TRBV2 and TRBJ2-1, with a weak D call TRBD2 (7 bases). Germline V gene data show CDR1 as SNHLY and CDR2 as FYNNEI. The CDR3 is made up of 15 amino acids. Trimming removed 8 bases from V and 8 bases from J, with 22 bases in between. The DNA of the CDR3 is TGTGCCAGCTCCCGGGGAGGGGGGGGGTGGGATGAGCAGTTCTTC. Protein: CASSRGGGGWDEQFF.

As concerns this clone: At one end the junction does not follow the germline gene, possibly because of a read error. This chain uses TRBV30 with TRBJ1-2; 7 nucleotides align to TRBD1. The CDR3 spans 12 residues. The germline CDR1 and CDR2 sequences are GTSNPN and SVGIG (reference sequence). CDR3 DNA sequence: TGTGCCTGGAGTGTAGTGTCGAGGGGGCGAGACTTC. It translates to CAWSVVSRGRDF.

This chain uses TRBV2 with TRBJ2-1; 8 nucleotides align to TRBD1. CDR3 length equals 13 residues. V shed 11 bases and J 8 bases; nucleotides not matched to a gene: 11. CDR1 is SNHLY and CDR2 is FYNNEI in the germline V gene. CDR3 sequence: CALRQGMRDEQFF. The CDR3 bases are TGTGCCCTTAGACAGGGGATGAGGGATGAGCAGTTCTTC.

The V gene is TRBV5-6, the J gene TRBJ1-2; no firm D call. CDR3 size: 12 residues. CDR1 and CDR2 from the germline V gene are SGHDT and YYEEEE. V was clipped by 0 bases and J by 5 bases, with 5 bases between them. The CDR3 region is CASSLGQYGYTF. The CDR3 nucleotides read TGTGCCAGCAGCTTGGGGCAGTATGGCTACACCTTC.

The V call is TRBV7-8, the J call TRBJ2-3; the D gene is possibly TRBD2 (5 bases). CDR1 is SGHVS and CDR2 is FQNEAQ in the germline V gene. Trimming removed 10 bases from V and 2 bases from J, with 19 bases in between. CDR3 length: 15 residues. The CDR3 is CATLGGAVLTDTQYF. CDR3 DNA sequence: TGTGCCACCCTCGGAGGAGCGGTCCTCACAGATACGCAGTATTTT.

V gene TRBV28 combines with J gene TRBJ1-2, with D perhaps TRBD1 (5 bases). Trimming shortened V by 6 bases and J by 4 bases, and 18 bases separated the two germline ends. The germline gives CDR1 MDHEN, CDR2 SYDVKM. CDR3 length: 15 residues. For the CDR3, the DNA is TGTGCCAGCAGCCCGGCGGAGGGGAGAGTCTATGGCTACACCTTC. It specifies CASSPAEGRVYGYTF.

V is TRBV5-5 and J is TRBJ2-7; 8 nucleotides agree with TRBD2. Germline CDR1 SGHKS, CDR2 YYEKEE (reference sequence). The J segment lost 2 bases and the V segment lost 5 bases, leaving 6 bases of the junction unmatched. This CDR3 contains 14 residues. The CDR3 protein is CASRPELAAYEQYF. DNA for the CDR3: TGTGCCAGCAGGCCGGAACTAGCGGCCTACGAGCAGTACTTC.

The rearrangement joins TRBV5-1 to TRBJ1-1; a weak D match, TRBD1 (5 bases). Germline loops: CDR1 SGHRS, CDR2 YFSETQ. This CDR3 has 14 residues. The ends were cut back, 1 base at V and 4 bases at J, with 11 bases in the middle. The CDR3: CASSLTGGVTEAFF. The CDR3, as DNA: TGCGCCAGCAGCTTGACAGGAGGGGTCACTGAAGCTTTCTTT.

This chain joins TRBV6-5 and TRBJ2-1, with 7 bases aligning to TRBD2. Germline V gene sequence: CDR1 MNHEY, CDR2 SVGAGI. Losses at the gene ends were 8 bases for V and 15 bases for J; bases not matched to a gene: 10. CDR3 length equals 11 residues. The CDR3 coding sequence is TGTGCCAGCGGACGGGGAGGGAAATGGTTCTTC. Translated: CASGRGGKWFF.

The CDR3 sequence: CASSCRGQKLFF. CDR3 bases: TGTGCCAGCAGCTGCAGGGGGCAAAAACTGTTTTTT. V gene TRBV12-1 combines with J gene TRBJ1-4; the table assigns TRBD1, which was not confirmed against the DNA. TRBV12-1 is reported as a pseudogene. The CDR3 has 12 amino acids.

The chain joins TRBV18 to TRBJ1-3; the D is unclear. Germline V gene lookup returns CDR1 KGHSH and CDR2 LQKENI. The CDR3 has 14 amino acids. V was clipped by 0 bases and J by 3 bases, with 6 bases between them. CDR3 coding DNA: TGTGCCAGCTCACCACCCACGGTTGGAAACACCATATATTTT. Translating gives CASSPPTVGNTIYF.

This rearrangement joins TRBV18 to TRBJ2-1; TRBD2 agrees at 7 bases. Looked up from germline, CDR1 is KGHSH and CDR2 is LQKENI. The CDR3 length is 16 residues. V gave up 2 bases and J gave up 2 bases; unmatched junction bases: 6. CDR3 residues: CASSPTPSGAYNEQFF. CDR3 in DNA: TGTGCCAGCTCACCAACCCCAAGCGGGGCCTACAATGAGCAGTTCTTC.

V gene TRBV7-9 combines with J gene TRBJ2-1, with 8 bases identical to TRBD2. The length of the CDR3 is 15 residues. V lost 1 base and J lost 4; bases outside the gene matches: 3. Germline CDR1 SEHNR, CDR2 FQNEAQ (reference sequence). The CDR3: CASSLVASGYNEQFF. In nucleotides, the CDR3 is TGTGCCAGCAGCTTAGTTGCTAGCGGGTACAATGAGCAGTTCTTC.

The V and J genes are TRBV7-2 and TRBJ1-3, with 7 positions matching TRBD1. The CDR3 is 15 amino acids. Germline V lookup: CDR1 SGHTA, CDR2 FQGNSA. Trimming cost V 7 bases and J 0 bases; bases outside gene matches: 6. The DNA for the CDR3 is TGTGCCAGCACCCCACAGGGGTACTCTGGAAACACCATATATTTT. This codes for CASTPQGYSGNTIYF.

V usage is TRBV3-1 (or the pseudogene TRBV3-2) and J usage is TRBJ2-2; possible D gene TRBD1, 5 bases. V dropped 3 bases and J dropped 3 bases, with 11 bases sitting between them. Germline assignment: CDR1 LGHDT and CDR2 YNNKEL (reference sequence). The CDR3 has 15 amino acids. This CDR3 is CASSHGDSHTGELFF. In nucleotides, the CDR3 is TGTGCCAGCAGCCATGGAGACAGTCACACCGGGGAGCTGTTTTTT.

CDR3: CASSRLAGVGEQYF. In DNA form, the CDR3 reads TGTGCCAGCAGCAGATTAGCGGGAGTTGGCGAGCAGTACTTC. The gene calls are TRBV7-2 and TRBJ2-7; 9 bases align to TRBD2. Germline V gene lookup returns CDR1 SGHTA and CDR2 FQGNSA. Unmatched junction bases numbered 8, after V lost 5 bases and J lost 6 bases. The length of the CDR3 is 14 residues.

This sequence joins TRBV27 and TRBJ2-2; D is ambiguous. Trimming stripped 0 bases from V and 3 bases from J, with 11 bases between. The V gene's germline CDR1 is MNHEY and CDR2 SMNVEV (reference sequence). This CDR3 comprises 16 residues. The CDR3 sequence is CASSLSGRPHTGELFF. In DNA, the CDR3 is TGTGCCAGCAGTTTATCGGGCAGGCCCCACACCGGGGAGCTGTTTTTT.

The V call is TRBV7-2, the J call TRBJ1-6; the match to TRBD1 covers 7 bases. There are 17 residues in the CDR3. With V trimmed by 5 bases and J by 4 bases, 11 bases remained unmatched. Per the germline V gene, CDR1 is SGHTA and CDR2 is FQGNSA. Here the CDR3 DNA reads TGTGCCAGCAGCCTAGGTCCGAGGACAGGTTATAATTCACCCCTCCACTTT. It is translated as CASSLGPRTGYNSPLHF.

The chain has TRBV12-3 or TRBV12-4 and TRBJ2-7; D call uncertain. The CDR3 loop spans 13 amino acids. V was trimmed by 7 bases and J by 7 bases, leaving 17 bases between them. CDR3 DNA sequence: TGTGCCAGCACCCTCCGAGGTGTTTCGGAGCAGTACTTC. Translation: CASTLRGVSEQYF.

In its sample, this clone was seen many times. This chain's CDR3 is CATSEGALTEAFF. The CDR3 region has the DNA TGTGCCACCAGTGAAGGGGCCCTCACTGAAGCTTTCTTT. The gene calls are TRBV24-1 and TRBJ1-1, with D possibly being TRBD1 (5 bases). The CDR3 sequence is 13 residues long. From germline, CDR1 is KGHDR and CDR2 SFDVKD. V was cut by 4 bases and J by 4 bases, with 9 bases left in between.

This clone was recorded a few times. Other DNA sequences in the sample encode the same CDR3. This chain joins TRBV5-6 and TRBJ2-2; 8 bases agree with TRBD1. Germline CDR1 SGHDT, CDR2 YYEEEE. The junction had 1 base not matched to a gene; V was cut back by 0 bases and J by 3 bases. The CDR3 is 15 amino acids. The CDR3 loop is CASSLVQGDTGELFF. The CDR3 nucleotides are TGTGCCAGCAGCTTGGTACAGGGGGACACCGGGGAGCTGTTTTTT.

This clone was observed a single time. The chain is built from TRBV2 and TRBJ1-4; no reliable D call. Germline CDR1 is SNHLY and CDR2 is FYNNEI. The CDR3 is 15 residues long. V lost 4 bases, J lost 2 bases, and 11 bases lay in between. CDR3 sequence: CASSGMGSTNEKLFF. CDR3 nucleotides: TGTGCCAGCAGTGGGATGGGCTCCACTAATGAAAAACTGTTTTTT.

The chain carries TRBV3-1 (or the pseudogene TRBV3-2) and TRBJ1-3, with D perhaps matching TRBD1 (6 bases). Looked up from germline, CDR1 is LGHDT and CDR2 is YNNKEL (reference sequence). V was cut by 1 base and J by 4 bases, with 14 bases left in between. This CDR3 comprises 16 residues. As DNA, the CDR3 is TGTGCCAGCAGCCAAGTTCCTCAGGGGCCCGGAAACACCATATATTTT. Its translation is CASSQVPQGPGNTIYF.

The V gene is TRBV24-1, the J gene TRBJ1-5, with D possibly matching TRBD1 (6 bases). Germline V CDR1 and CDR2: KGHDR, SFDVKD. The CDR3 is made up of 15 amino acids. V lost 3 bases and J lost 1, with 9 bases in between. CDR3 nucleotide sequence: TGTGCCACCAGTGATAGCCAGGGGAGCAATCAGCCCCAGCATTTT. This encodes CATSDSQGSNQPQHF.